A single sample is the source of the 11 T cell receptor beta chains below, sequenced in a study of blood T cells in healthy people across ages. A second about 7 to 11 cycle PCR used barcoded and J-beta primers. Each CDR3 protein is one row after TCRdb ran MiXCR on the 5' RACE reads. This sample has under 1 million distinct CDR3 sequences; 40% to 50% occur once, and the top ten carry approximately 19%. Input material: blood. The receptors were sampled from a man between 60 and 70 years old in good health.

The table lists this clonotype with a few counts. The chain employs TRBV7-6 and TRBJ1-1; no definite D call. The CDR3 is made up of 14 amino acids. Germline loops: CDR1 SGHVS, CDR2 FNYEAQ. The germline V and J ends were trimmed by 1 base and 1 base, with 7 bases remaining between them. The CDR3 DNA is TGTGCCAGCAGCTTAGAGGCAGGGAACACTGAAGCTTTCTTT. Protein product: CASSLEAGNTEAFF.

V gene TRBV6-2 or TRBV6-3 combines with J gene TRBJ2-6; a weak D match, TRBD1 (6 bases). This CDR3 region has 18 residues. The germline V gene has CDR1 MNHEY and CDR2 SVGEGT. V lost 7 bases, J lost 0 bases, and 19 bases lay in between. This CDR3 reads CASNTRQVLISGANVLTF. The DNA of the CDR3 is TGTGCCAGCAATACCAGACAGGTCTTAATCTCTGGGGCCAACGTCCTGACTTTC.

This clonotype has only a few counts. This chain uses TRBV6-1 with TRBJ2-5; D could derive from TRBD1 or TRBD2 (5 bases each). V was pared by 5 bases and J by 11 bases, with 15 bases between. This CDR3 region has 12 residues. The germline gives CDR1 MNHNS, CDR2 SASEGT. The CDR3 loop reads CASSFDWGGQYF. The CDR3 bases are TGTGCCAGCAGTTTCGACTGGGGCGGGCAGTACTTC.

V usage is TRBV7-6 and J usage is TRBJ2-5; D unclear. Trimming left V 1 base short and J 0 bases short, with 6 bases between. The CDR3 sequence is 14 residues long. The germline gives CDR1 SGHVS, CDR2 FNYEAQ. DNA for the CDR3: TGTGCCAGCAGCTTAGTGTGGGACCAAGAGACCCAGTACTTC. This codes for CASSLVWDQETQYF.

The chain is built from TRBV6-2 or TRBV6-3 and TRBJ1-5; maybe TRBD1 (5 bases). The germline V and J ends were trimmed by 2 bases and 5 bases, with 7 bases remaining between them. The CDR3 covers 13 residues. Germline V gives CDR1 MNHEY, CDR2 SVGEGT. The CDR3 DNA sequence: TGTGCCAGCAGTTACGGGGCCTATCAGCCCCAGCATTTT. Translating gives CASSYGAYQPQHF.

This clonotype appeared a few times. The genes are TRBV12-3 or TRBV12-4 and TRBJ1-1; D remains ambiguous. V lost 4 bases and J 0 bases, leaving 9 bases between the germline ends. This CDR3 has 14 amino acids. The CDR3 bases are TGTGCCAGCAGTTCAAGTCATATGAACACTGAAGCTTTCTTT. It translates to CASSSSHMNTEAFF.

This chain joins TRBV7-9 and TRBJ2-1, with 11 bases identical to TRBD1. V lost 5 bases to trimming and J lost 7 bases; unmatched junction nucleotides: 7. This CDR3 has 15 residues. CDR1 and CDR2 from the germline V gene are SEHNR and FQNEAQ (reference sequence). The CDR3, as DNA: TGTGCCAGCAGCCCTAGATGGGACAGGGGGAATGAGCAGTTCTTC. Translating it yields CASSPRWDRGNEQFF.

Here the CDR3 DNA reads TGTGCCAGCAGCCGAAGGGTGACGGGTATGGAGACCCAGTACTTC. This translates into CASSRRVTGMETQYF. This sequence joins TRBV27 and TRBJ2-4; D unclear. The J call may be faulty, since TRBJ2-5 better matches the DNA end. In germline, CDR1 is MNHEY, CDR2 SMNVEV (reference sequence). The CDR3 extends over 15 amino acids.

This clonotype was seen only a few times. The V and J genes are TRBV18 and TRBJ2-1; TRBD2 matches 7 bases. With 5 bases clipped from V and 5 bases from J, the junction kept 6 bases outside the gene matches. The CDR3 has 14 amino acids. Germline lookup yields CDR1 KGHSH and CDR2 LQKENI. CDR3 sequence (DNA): TGTGCCAGCTCAAGAGCCGGGACTAACAATGAGCAGTTCTTC. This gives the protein CASSRAGTNNEQFF. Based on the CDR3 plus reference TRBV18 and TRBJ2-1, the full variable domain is NAGVMQNPRHLVRRRGQEARLRCSPMKGHSHVYWYRQLPEEGLKFMVYLQKENIIDESGMPKERFSAEFPKEGPSILRIQQVVRGDSAAYFCASSRAGTNNEQFFGPGTRLTVL.

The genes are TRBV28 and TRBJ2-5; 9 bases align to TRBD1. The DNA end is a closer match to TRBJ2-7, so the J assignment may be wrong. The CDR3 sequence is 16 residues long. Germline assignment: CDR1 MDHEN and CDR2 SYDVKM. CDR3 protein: CASTYSPGQGAYEQYF. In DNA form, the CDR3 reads TGTGCCAGCACCTACTCCCCGGGACAGGGTGCTTACGAGCAGTACTTC.

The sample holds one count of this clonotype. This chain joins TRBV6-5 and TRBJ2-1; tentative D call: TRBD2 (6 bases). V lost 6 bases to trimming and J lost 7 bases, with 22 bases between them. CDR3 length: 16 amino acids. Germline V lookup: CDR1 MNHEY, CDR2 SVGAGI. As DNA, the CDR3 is TGTGCCAGCAGATCTGATTCGGGCCCGGGGGAGAATGAGCAGTTCTTC. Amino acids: CASRSDSGPGENEQFF.